The 31 T cell receptor beta chains below all came from one sample that was sequenced in a study of shared clonotypes between healthy human individuals. The data were produced by immunoSEQ multiplex PCR, yet TCRdb's version contains in-frame clones alone and is incomplete. The sample holds 2,500,000 or so clones, approximately 93% seen once. The sample taken for sequencing was naive CD4+ T cells from PBMCs. Noted subset: CD45RA+ positively selected. Receptor source: a man between 18 and 35 years old in good health. Some clones in this sample may be carry-over from other donors' samples.

This clone was seen once. The rearrangement uses TRBV28 and TRBJ1-3, with D unresolved. The CDR3 is made up of 14 amino acids. Germline lookup yields CDR1 MDHEN and CDR2 SYDVKM. Trimming stripped 2 bases from V and 4 bases from J, with 9 bases between. The CDR3 DNA reads as TGTGCCAGCAGTTTAATTGGTCAAGGAAACACCATATATTTT. Translating gives CASSLIGQGNTIYF. The complete variable domain, with remaining parts taken from reference TRBV28 and TRBJ1-3, reads DVKVTQSSRYLVKRTGEKVFLECVQDMDHENMFWYRQDPGLGLRLIYFSYDVKMKEKGDIPEGYSVSREKKERFSLILESASTNQTSMYLCASSLIGQGNTIYFGEGSWLTVV.

The V and J genes are TRBV7-9 and TRBJ2-1, with a tentative D call TRBD2 (6 bases). Trimming took off 3 bases at V and 4 bases at J, with 16 bases between the two ends. The CDR3 loop spans 16 amino acids. CDR1 and CDR2 from the germline V gene are SEHNR and FQNEAQ (reference sequence). CDR3 loop: CASSFPGGSAYNEQFF. The CDR3 DNA reads as TGTGCCAGCAGCTTCCCCGGGGGTTCGGCTTACAATGAGCAGTTCTTC.

As to this clone: Other DNA sequences in this specimen translate into the identical CDR3. The chain carries TRBV11-2 and TRBJ1-1, with D hard to call. CDR3 length equals 13 residues. Germline V gene lookup returns CDR1 SGHAT and CDR2 FQNNGV. The germline V and J ends were trimmed by 1 base and 1 base, with 4 bases remaining between them. The CDR3 loop reads CASSLVRNTEAFF. In nucleotides, the CDR3 is TGTGCCAGCAGCTTAGTCCGGAACACTGAAGCTTTCTTT. Full variable domain (missing parts from reference TRBV11-2 and TRBJ1-1): EAGVAQSPRYKIIEKRQSVAFWCNPISGHATLYWYQQILGQGPKLLIQFQNNGVVDDSQLPKDRFSAERLKGVDSTLKIQPAKLEDSAVYLCASSLVRNTEAFFGQGTRLTVV.

CDR3 in amino acids: CSVEDRQEFLNEQFF. DNA of the CDR3: TGCAGCGTTGAAGATCGACAGGAATTCCTCAATGAGCAGTTCTTC. V usage is TRBV29-1 and J usage is TRBJ2-1; tentatively, D is TRBD1 (6 bases). This CDR3 has 15 amino acids. Germline V gene data show CDR1 as SQVTM and CDR2 as ANQGSEA. V was shortened by 0 bases and J by 6 bases, with 15 bases between the two germline ends.

V usage is TRBV30 and J usage is TRBJ1-5; D is unclear. The germline V and J ends were trimmed by 0 bases and 9 bases, with 18 bases remaining between them. Germline CDR1 GTSNPN, CDR2 SVGIG (reference sequence). This CDR3 comprises 15 residues. DNA of the CDR3: TGTGCCTGGAGTGTACTAGGTAATCTCGCGAGGCCCCAGCATTTT. Translated, it gives CAWSVLGNLARPQHF.

The chain links TRBV6-1 to TRBJ1-2; D not certain. From germline, CDR1 is MNHNS and CDR2 SASEGT. CDR3 size: 12 residues. V lost 8 bases, J lost 4 bases, and 11 bases lay in between. In nucleotides, the CDR3 is TGTGCCAGCGAAGAACATATCTATGGCTACACCTTC. This sequence encodes CASEEHIYGYTF.

The chain couples TRBV5-4 to TRBJ2-1; 8 positions match TRBD2. Germline CDR1 reads SGHNT; CDR2 reads YYREEE (reference sequence). This CDR3 region has 12 residues. With 0 bases clipped from V and 16 bases from J, the junction kept 6 bases outside the gene matches. The CDR3 protein is CASSLEGTSNFF. The CDR3 DNA is TGTGCCAGCAGCTTGGAAGGGACTAGTAATTTCTTC.

The chain carries TRBV6-5 and TRBJ2-1; a weak D match, TRBD2 (5 bases). Looked up from germline, CDR1 is MNHEY and CDR2 is SVGAGI. The V end lost 7 bases, the J end lost 12 bases, and 13 bases lay between the germline ends. This CDR3 region has 11 residues. The CDR3 nucleotides are TGTGCCAGCACCGCCGGCGGAGGGCAGTTCTTC. It specifies CASTAGGGQFF.

The chain links TRBV10-3 to TRBJ2-5; TRBD2 matches at 9 bases. Germline-derived CDR1 and CDR2 are ENHRY and SYGVKD. Losses at the gene ends were 4 bases for V and 5 bases for J; bases not matched to a gene: 14. The CDR3 loop spans 17 amino acids. The CDR3 here is CAISGPASGTRLETQYF. For the CDR3, the DNA is TGTGCCATCAGTGGGCCCGCTAGCGGGACGCGACTGGAGACCCAGTACTTC.

The chain has TRBV28 and TRBJ2-7, with 8 bases matching TRBD1. This CDR3 has 16 residues. The trim removed 6 bases at V and 6 bases at J, leaving 16 bases unmatched. In germline, CDR1 is MDHEN, CDR2 SYDVKM. CDR3 loop: CASSLGGAQGAGEQYF. The CDR3 bases are TGTGCCAGCAGCTTAGGAGGAGCCCAGGGGGCCGGCGAGCAGTACTTC.

The sample holds one count of this clone. V is TRBV10-3 and J is TRBJ1-1; unclear D gene. Germline V gene data show CDR1 as ENHRY and CDR2 as SYGVKD. The V and J ends lost 5 bases and 6 bases respectively, with 13 bases between them. CDR3 length: 13 residues. The CDR3 DNA reads as TGTGCCATCAGTACAACAGACAAGGCTGAAGCTTTCTTT. Amino acid sequence: CAISTTDKAEAFF.

The chain couples TRBV19 to TRBJ2-2; 8 bases fit TRBD1. Germline V gene lookup returns CDR1 LNHDA and CDR2 SQIVND (reference sequence). This CDR3 is 16 amino acids long. V trimming: 0 bases; J trimming: 6 bases; junction bases outside the gene matches: 6. CDR3 bases: TGTGCCAGTAGTATAGAGGCAGGGGGCGTTTCCGGGGAGCTGTTTTTT. Translating it yields CASSIEAGGVSGELFF. The variable domain in full, completed from reference TRBV19 and TRBJ2-2, reads DGGITQSPKYLFRKEGQNVTLSCEQNLNHDAMYWYRQDPGQGLRLIYYSQIVNDFQKGDIAEGYSVSREKKESFPLTVTSAQKNPTAFYLCASSIEAGGVSGELFFGEGSRLTVL.

The chain is built from TRBV27 and TRBJ2-7; D may be TRBD1 or TRBD2 (5 bases each). CDR3 size: 16 residues. Trimming left V 6 bases short and J 5 bases short, with 23 bases between. Germline lookup yields CDR1 MNHEY and CDR2 SMNVEV (reference sequence). The CDR3, as DNA: TGTGCCAGCAGACACCAGAGGGGACCCCGATGGGACGAGCAGTACTTC. Protein product: CASRHQRGPRWDEQYF.

Here the CDR3 reads CASSLAGMGSYGYTF. CDR3 bases: TGTGCCAGCAGCTTGGCCGGAATGGGGTCCTATGGCTACACCTTC. This chain links TRBV5-5 with TRBJ1-2; D call uncertain. The V and J ends lost 0 bases and 4 bases respectively, with 13 bases between them. This CDR3 comprises 15 residues. Germline V gene lookup returns CDR1 SGHKS and CDR2 YYEKEE (reference sequence). The full variable domain, rest sourced from reference TRBV5-5 and TRBJ1-2, is DAGVTQSPTHLIKTRGQQVTLRCSPISGHKSVSWYQQVLGQGPQFIFQYYEKEERGRGNFPDRFSARQFPNYSSELNVNALLLGDSALYLCASSLAGMGSYGYTFGSGTRLTVV.

The chain uses TRBV30 and TRBJ2-2, with D possibly matching TRBD1 (6 bases). Trimming removed 0 bases from V and 6 bases from J, with 11 bases in between. Germline assignment: CDR1 GTSNPN and CDR2 SVGIG (reference sequence). This CDR3 is built from 14 residues. For the CDR3, the DNA is TGTGCCTGGAGTGTAAACAGGGCGGCCGGGGAGCTGTTTTTT. This codes for CAWSVNRAAGELFF. The variable domain in full, with the rest retrieved from reference TRBV30 and TRBJ2-2, is SQTIHQWPATLVQPVGSPLSLECTVEGTSNPNLYWYRQAAGRGLQLLFYSVGIGQISSEVPQNLSASRPQDRQFILSSKKLLLSDSGFYLCAWSVNRAAGELFFGEGSRLTVL.

The chain couples TRBV7-9 to TRBJ2-3, with TRBD2 identical over 12 bases. The CDR3 has 14 amino acids. V lost 4 bases to trimming and J lost 5 bases; unmatched junction nucleotides: 1. The germline V gene has CDR1 SEHNR and CDR2 FQNEAQ (reference sequence). The CDR3, as DNA: TGTGCCAGCAGCTCGACTAGCGGGGGAGATACGCAGTATTTT. It encodes CASSSTSGGDTQYF.

The J gene is TRBJ1-4, the V gene TRBV13; D unclear. The CDR3 is 14 amino acids. V lost 5 bases, J lost 2 bases, and 9 bases lay in between. Germline V lookup: CDR1 PRHDT, CDR2 FYEKMQ (reference sequence). This chain's CDR3 is CASSPPETNEKLFF. CDR3 sequence (DNA): TGTGCCAGCAGCCCCCCCGAGACTAATGAAAAACTGTTTTTT.

This clone was seen a single time. This chain joins TRBV27 and TRBJ1-2; D is perhaps TRBD1 (5 bases). V lost 2 bases, J lost 7 bases, and 11 bases lay in between. This CDR3 is 13 amino acids long. Germline assignment: CDR1 MNHEY and CDR2 SMNVEV (reference sequence). Written as DNA, the CDR3 is TGTGCCAGCAGTTTACGAAGGGGTTCTGGCTACACCTTC. It is translated as CASSLRRGSGYTF.

V usage is TRBV29-1 and J usage is TRBJ2-1, with TRBD2 matching over 12 bases. The CDR3 totals 14 residues. The germline CDR1 and CDR2 sequences are SQVTM and ANQGSEA. Trimming removed 6 bases from V and 8 bases from J; junction bases left unmatched: 8. CDR3 DNA sequence: TGCAGCGTGGGGCGGCGACTAGCGGGAGATGAGCAGTTCTTC. As protein: CSVGRRLAGDEQFF.

The chain is built from TRBV30 and TRBJ1-5; D is unclear. The CDR3 runs to 14 residues. The germline V and J ends were trimmed by 2 bases and 3 bases, with 11 bases remaining between them. Germline V CDR1 and CDR2: GTSNPN, SVGIG (reference sequence). DNA for the CDR3: TGTGCCTGGAGTATGGATTGGGTCAATCAGCCCCAGCATTTT. This translates into CAWSMDWVNQPQHF.

This clone appeared a few times. This chain links TRBV7-9 with TRBJ1-5; no definite D call. Germline lookup yields CDR1 SEHNR and CDR2 FQNEAQ (reference sequence). V lost 7 bases, J lost 2 bases, and 9 bases lay in between. The CDR3 is 13 amino acids. For the CDR3, the DNA is TGTGCCAGCACTTTGCAGGGCAATCAGCCCCAGCATTTT. Translated, it gives CASTLQGNQPQHF.

The chain joins TRBV9 to TRBJ2-3, with D uncertain. V was clipped by 0 bases and J by 5 bases, with 7 bases between them. The CDR3 runs 13 residues. CDR1 is SGDLS, CDR2 YYNGEE, per germline. The CDR3 protein is CASSVASVDTQYF. The CDR3 DNA follows: TGTGCCAGCAGCGTAGCCAGCGTAGATACGCAGTATTTT.

A note on this clone: Additional DNA sequences in this sample encode the identical CDR3. The chain uses TRBV2 and TRBJ1-4; the match to TRBD1 covers 9 bases. J lost 5 bases, V lost 0 bases, and 1 base had no gene match. The germline V gene encodes CDR1 SNHLY and CDR2 FYNNEI. This CDR3 comprises 15 residues. CDR3 protein: CASSEAGTGNEKLFF. The DNA for the CDR3 is TGTGCCAGCAGTGAAGCGGGGACAGGGAATGAAAAACTGTTTTTT.

This clone came up once. This chain links TRBV4-3 with TRBJ2-2, with 8 nucleotides matching TRBD1. J gave up 4 bases and V 0 bases, and 7 bases lay outside the gene matches. Germline loops: CDR1 LGHNA, CDR2 YSLEER. CDR3 length: 17 residues. For the CDR3, the DNA is TGCGCCAGCAGCCAAGAAGCAGGGGGCATCGGCACCGGGGAGCTGTTTTTT. Protein product: CASSQEAGGIGTGELFF.

This rearrangement joins TRBV29-1 to TRBJ2-3, with TRBD2 identical over 11 bases. This CDR3 comprises 15 residues. The germline CDR1 and CDR2 sequences are SQVTM and ANQGSEA. The ends lost 5 bases at V and 6 bases at J; junction bases unmatched: 10. The CDR3 DNA reads as TGCAGCGTTTTGACTAGCGGGAAGAGTTACGATACGCAGTATTTT. It encodes CSVLTSGKSYDTQYF.

The chain employs TRBV19 and TRBJ1-1; tentatively, D is TRBD1 (5 bases). CDR3 length: 13 amino acids. V lost 3 bases and J lost 3, with 8 bases in between. From germline, CDR1 is LNHDA and CDR2 SQIVND (reference sequence). CDR3 bases: TGTGCCAGTAGTATTGGGGCGGACACTGAAGCTTTCTTT. It yields the protein CASSIGADTEAFF.

The chain employs TRBV7-2 and TRBJ1-6; D is undetermined. The CDR3 loop spans 18 amino acids. The germline V and J ends were trimmed by 5 bases and 9 bases, with 26 bases remaining between them. CDR1 and CDR2 from the germline V gene are SGHTA and FQGNSA. The chain's CDR3 is CASSPGRERGGDGSPLHF. The DNA of the CDR3 is TGTGCCAGCAGCCCAGGTCGAGAACGGGGTGGGGATGGTTCACCCCTCCACTTT.

The V and J genes are TRBV6-5 and TRBJ1-4; TRBD1 is a possible D gene (6 bases). There are 15 residues in the CDR3. V lost 5 bases and J lost 7, with 17 bases in between. The germline V gene has CDR1 MNHEY and CDR2 SVGAGI. The CDR3 region is CASSLAWGASEKLFF. In nucleotides, the CDR3 is TGTGCCAGCAGTCTGGCATGGGGGGCTAGTGAAAAACTGTTTTTT.

J is TRBJ1-1 and V is TRBV30; 8 bases are a match to TRBD1. The V gene's germline CDR1 is GTSNPN and CDR2 SVGIG (reference sequence). Germline trimming cut 4 bases from V and 10 bases from J; bases unmatched to any gene: 5. The CDR3 has 11 amino acids. This CDR3 reads CAWNPGGPAFF. The CDR3 bases are TGTGCCTGGAACCCAGGGGGCCCAGCTTTCTTT.

This chain joins TRBV7-9 and TRBJ2-3, with TRBD2 matching over 9 bases. The CDR3 extends over 16 amino acids. V lost 5 bases to trimming and J lost 0 bases; unmatched junction nucleotides: 6. CDR1 is SEHNR, CDR2 FQNEAQ, per germline (reference sequence). CDR3 loop: CASSLRLAASTDTQYF. CDR3 DNA sequence: TGTGCCAGCAGCCTTAGACTAGCGGCTAGCACAGATACGCAGTATTTT.

The chain has TRBV7-2 and TRBJ1-1; D is undetermined. CDR1 and CDR2 (germline): SGHTA, FQGNSA. V lost 0 bases to trimming and J lost 7 bases, with 9 bases between them. This CDR3 region has 13 residues. The CDR3 nucleotides read TGTGCCAGCAGCTTAGCCGTCAGTAGTGAAGCTTTCTTT. This encodes CASSLAVSSEAFF. Complete variable domain (other parts from reference TRBV7-2 and TRBJ1-1): GAGVSQSPSNKVTEKGKDVELRCDPISGHTALYWYRQSLGQGLEFLIYFQGNSAPDKSGLPSDRFSAERTGGSVSTLTIQRTQQEDSAVYLCASSLAVSSEAFFGQGTRLTVV.